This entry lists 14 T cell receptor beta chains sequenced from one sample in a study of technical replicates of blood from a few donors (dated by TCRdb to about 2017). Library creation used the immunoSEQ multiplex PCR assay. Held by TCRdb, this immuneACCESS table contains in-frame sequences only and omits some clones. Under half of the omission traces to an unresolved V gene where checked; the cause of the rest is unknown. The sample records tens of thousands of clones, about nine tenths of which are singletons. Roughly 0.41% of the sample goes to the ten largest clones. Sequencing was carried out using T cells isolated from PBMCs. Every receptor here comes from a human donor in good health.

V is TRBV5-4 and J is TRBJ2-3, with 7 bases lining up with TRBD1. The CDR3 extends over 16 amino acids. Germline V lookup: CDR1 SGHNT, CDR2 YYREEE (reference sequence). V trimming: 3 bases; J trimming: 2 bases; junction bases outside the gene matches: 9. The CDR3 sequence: CASSSSGQIYTDTQYF. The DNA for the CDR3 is TGTGCCAGCAGCTCCTCGGGACAGATTTACACAGATACGCAGTATTTT.

CDR3 residues: CAWSVLIAGELFF. The CDR3 DNA is TGTGCCTGGAGTGTACTGATAGCCGGGGAGCTGTTTTTT. The chain couples TRBV30 to TRBJ2-2; D gene ambiguous. Trimming removed 0 bases from V and 6 bases from J, with 8 bases in between. This CDR3 contains 13 residues. Germline loops: CDR1 GTSNPN, CDR2 SVGIG (reference sequence).

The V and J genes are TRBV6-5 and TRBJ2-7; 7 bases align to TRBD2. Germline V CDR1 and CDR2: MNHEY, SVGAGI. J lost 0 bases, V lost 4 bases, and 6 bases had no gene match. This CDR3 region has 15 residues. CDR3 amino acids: CASSFIASGSYEQYF. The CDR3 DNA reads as TGTGCCAGCAGTTTTATAGCTAGCGGCTCCTACGAGCAGTACTTC.

CDR3 DNA: TGTGCCAGCAGCCTGAGCGGGACCTTTCCTCAAGAGACCCAGTACTTC. Translated, it gives CASSLSGTFPQETQYF. V is TRBV7-2 and J is TRBJ2-5, with 7 bases aligning to TRBD2. V gave up 5 bases and J gave up 2 bases; unmatched junction bases: 11. Germline assignment: CDR1 SGHTA and CDR2 FQGNSA. This CDR3 has 16 residues.

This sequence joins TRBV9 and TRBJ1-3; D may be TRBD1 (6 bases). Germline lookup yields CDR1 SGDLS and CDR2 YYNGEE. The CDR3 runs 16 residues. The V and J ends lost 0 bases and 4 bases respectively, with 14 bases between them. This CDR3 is CASSVDSWGPGNTIYF. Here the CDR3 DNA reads TGTGCCAGCAGCGTAGATAGCTGGGGGCCCGGAAACACCATATATTTT.

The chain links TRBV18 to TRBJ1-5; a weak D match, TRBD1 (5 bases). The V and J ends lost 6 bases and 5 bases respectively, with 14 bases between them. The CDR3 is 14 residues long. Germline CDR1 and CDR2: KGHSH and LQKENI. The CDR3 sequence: CASSPDKWHQPQHF. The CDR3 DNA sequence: TGTGCCAGCTCGCCGGACAAGTGGCATCAGCCCCAGCATTTT. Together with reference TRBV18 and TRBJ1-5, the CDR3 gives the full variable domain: NAGVMQNPRHLVRRRGQEARLRCSPMKGHSHVYWYRQLPEEGLKFMVYLQKENIIDESGMPKERFSAEFPKEGPSILRIQQVVRGDSAAYFCASSPDKWHQPQHFGDGTRLSIL.

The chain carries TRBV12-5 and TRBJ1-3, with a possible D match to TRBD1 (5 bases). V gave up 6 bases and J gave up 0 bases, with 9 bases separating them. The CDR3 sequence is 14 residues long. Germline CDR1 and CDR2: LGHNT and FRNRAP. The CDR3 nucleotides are TGTGCTAGTGGGCGGGGGGACTCTGGAAACACCATATATTTT. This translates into CASGRGDSGNTIYF.

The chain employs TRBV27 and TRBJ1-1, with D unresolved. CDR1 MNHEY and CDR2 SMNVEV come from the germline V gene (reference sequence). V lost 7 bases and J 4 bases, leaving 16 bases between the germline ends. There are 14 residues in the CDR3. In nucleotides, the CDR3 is TGTGCCAGCAACTTTGCTAGAACGCGCACTGAAGCTTTCTTT. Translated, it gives CASNFARTRTEAFF.

CDR3 in DNA: TGTGCCAGCAGTGATTTCCCAGGGCGCACCTTTAACACTGAAGCTTTCTTT. Translation: CASSDFPGRTFNTEAFF. This rearrangement joins TRBV6-1 to TRBJ1-1; D may be TRBD1 (5 bases). V was trimmed by 3 bases and J by 2 bases, leaving 19 bases between them. The CDR3 sequence is 17 residues long. Germline V gives CDR1 MNHNS, CDR2 SASEGT.

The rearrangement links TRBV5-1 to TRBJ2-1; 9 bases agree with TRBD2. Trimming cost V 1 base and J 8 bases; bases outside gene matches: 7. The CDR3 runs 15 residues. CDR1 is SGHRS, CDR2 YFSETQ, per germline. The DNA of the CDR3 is TGCGCCAGCAGCTTGTGGGGACTAGCTTCCGATGAGCAGTTCTTC. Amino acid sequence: CASSLWGLASDEQFF. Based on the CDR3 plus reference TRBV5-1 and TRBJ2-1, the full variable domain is KAGVTQTPRYLIKTRGQQVTLSCSPISGHRSVSWYQQTPGQGLQFLFEYFSETQRNKGNFPGRFSGRQFSNSRSEMNVSTLELGDSALYLCASSLWGLASDEQFFGPGTRLTVL.

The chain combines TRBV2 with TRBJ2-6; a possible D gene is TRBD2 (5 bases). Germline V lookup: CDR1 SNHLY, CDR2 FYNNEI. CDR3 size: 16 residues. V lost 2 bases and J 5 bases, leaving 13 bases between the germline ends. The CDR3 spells CASSETGEWRANVLTF. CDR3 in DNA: TGTGCCAGCAGTGAAACCGGGGAGTGGAGGGCCAACGTCCTGACTTTC.

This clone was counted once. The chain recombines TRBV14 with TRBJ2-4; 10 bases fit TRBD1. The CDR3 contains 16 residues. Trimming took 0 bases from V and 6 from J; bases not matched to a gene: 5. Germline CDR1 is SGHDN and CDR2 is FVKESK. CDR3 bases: TGTGCCAGCAGCCAAGAAGACAGGGGGCCGAGAAACATTCAGTACTTC. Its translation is CASSQEDRGPRNIQYF.

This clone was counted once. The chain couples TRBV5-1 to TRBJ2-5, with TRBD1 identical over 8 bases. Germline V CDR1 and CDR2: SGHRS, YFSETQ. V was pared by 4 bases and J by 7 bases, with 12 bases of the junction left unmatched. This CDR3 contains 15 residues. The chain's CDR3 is CASSLGTGASGTQYF. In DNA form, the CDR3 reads TGCGCCAGCAGCCTTGGGACAGGCGCTTCGGGGACCCAGTACTTC.

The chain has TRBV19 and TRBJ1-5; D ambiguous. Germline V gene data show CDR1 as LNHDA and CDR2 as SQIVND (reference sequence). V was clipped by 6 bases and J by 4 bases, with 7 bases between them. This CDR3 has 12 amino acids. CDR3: CASSRVNQPQHF. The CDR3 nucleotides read TGTGCCAGTAGCCGTGTAAATCAGCCCCAGCATTTT.